The following is a T cell receptor (beta chain) sequence with its context. The antigen remains unidentified. The repertoire was sequenced with immunoSEQ multiplex PCR; TCRdb's copy has only in-frame clones and lacks some. Counted here are about 420,000 clones, 88% occurring once; the ten biggest clones make up about 3.5%. This sample is part of a study of Ad26.COV2.S vaccination and SARS-CoV-2 variants. Study context: Ad26.COV2.S was injected intramuscularly once or twice, 56 days apart. Study-wide findings and caveats: Participants given vaccine showed non-spike TCR breadth similar to that of placebo recipients.

Stated treatment: some 19 received Ad26.COV2.S at low or high dose, single or two shots; about 5 received placebo; per-sample allocation not given. Sample collection was performed on day 63 after the first vaccine or placebo injection. Wuhan-strain spike was delivered by a replication-incompetent Ad26 vector. Looked up from germline, CDR1 is SGHTA and CDR2 is FQGTGA. The CDR3 loop spans 19 amino acids. V was pared by 5 bases and J by 3 bases, with 14 bases of the junction left unmatched. This sequence originates from a person between 18 and 60 years old who received the Ad26.COV2.S COVID-19 vaccine or a placebo. The sequencing used peripheral blood, collected in a trial of Ad26.COV2.S vaccine versus placebo. The rearrangement joins TRBV7-3 to TRBJ2-2; 11 nucleotides line up with TRBD2. The CDR3 here is CASSRPSSGGASDTGELFF. In DNA, the CDR3 is TGTGCCAGCAGCCGCCCCAGTAGCGGGGGGGCATCGGACACCGGGGAGCTGTTTTTT.